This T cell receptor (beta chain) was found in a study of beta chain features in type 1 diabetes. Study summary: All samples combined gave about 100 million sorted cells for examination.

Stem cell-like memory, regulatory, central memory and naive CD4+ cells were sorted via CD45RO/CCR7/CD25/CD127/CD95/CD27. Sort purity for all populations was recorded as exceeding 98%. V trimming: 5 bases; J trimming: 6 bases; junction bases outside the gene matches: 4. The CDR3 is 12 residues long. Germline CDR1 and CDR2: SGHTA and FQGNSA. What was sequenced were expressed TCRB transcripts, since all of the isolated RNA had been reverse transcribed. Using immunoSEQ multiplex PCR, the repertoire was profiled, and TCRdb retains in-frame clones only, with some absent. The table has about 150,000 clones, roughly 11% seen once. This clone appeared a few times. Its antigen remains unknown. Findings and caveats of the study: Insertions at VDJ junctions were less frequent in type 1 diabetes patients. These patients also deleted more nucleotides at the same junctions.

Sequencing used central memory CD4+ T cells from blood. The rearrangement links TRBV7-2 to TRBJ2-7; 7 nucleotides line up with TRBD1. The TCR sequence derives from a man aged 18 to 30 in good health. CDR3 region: CASSTRQGEQYF. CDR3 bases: TGTGCCAGCAGCACTCGACAGGGCGAGCAGTACTTC.